Below are 20 T cell receptor beta chains sequenced from a single sample in a study of persistence of HIV-infected CD4 T cells. This was the immunoSEQ version 4 assay in survey mode. Profiling relied on immunoSEQ multiplex PCR, and the TCRdb table lists in-frame clones only, not all of them. The sample yields under 20,000 clones, 65% seen once. No antigen is known for these receptors. Overlapping HIV-1 Gag 15-mer peptides at approximately 1 ug per peptide per mL were used. Sorting of responding CD4+ T cells relied on upregulated CD40 ligand together with CD69. The sequences come from CD4+ T cells sorted from PBMCs after roughly 19-hour stimulation, collected from a patient who received antiretroviral therapy. The source is an adult woman with HIV who was CMV-seropositive.

The genes are TRBV7-9 and TRBJ1-6, with D possibly matching TRBD1 (5 bases). Germline V gene data show CDR1 as SEHNR and CDR2 as FQNEAQ (reference sequence). This CDR3 spans 16 amino acids. V gave up 5 bases and J gave up 9 bases, with 20 bases separating them. In DNA, the CDR3 is TGTGCCAGCAGCGTCTCCCAGACAGCCACGGGTTCACCCCTCCACTTT. This encodes CASSVSQTATGSPLHF.

The CDR3 reads CASSGASMNTEAFF. CDR3 nucleotide sequence: TGTGCCAGCAGTGGGGCCAGCATGAACACTGAAGCTTTCTTT. V usage is TRBV28 and J usage is TRBJ1-1, with D perhaps TRBD1 (5 bases). The germline V and J ends were trimmed by 5 bases and 0 bases, with 10 bases remaining between them. This CDR3 has 14 residues. Germline CDR1 MDHEN, CDR2 SYDVKM.

V gene TRBV6-5 combines with J gene TRBJ2-3; 7 nucleotides agree with TRBD1. The V gene end was trimmed by 6 bases and the J gene end by 6 bases; junction bases not matched to a gene: 9. Per the germline V gene, CDR1 is MNHEY and CDR2 is SVGAGI. The CDR3 loop spans 14 amino acids. In DNA, the CDR3 is TGTGCCAGCAGGGCCGGGACAGCTGTCGATACGCAGTATTTT. Translating it yields CASRAGTAVDTQYF.

This clone occurred once. The gene calls are TRBV5-1 and TRBJ2-7; 8 bases agree with TRBD1. The CDR3 consists of 14 residues. Germline V gene sequence: CDR1 SGHRS, CDR2 YFSETQ. V shed 4 bases, J shed 3 bases, and the junction held 6 bases outside the gene matches. CDR3 region: CASSPGGQGYEQYF. The DNA for the CDR3 is TGCGCCAGCAGCCCTGGTGGACAGGGCTACGAGCAGTACTTC.

V usage is TRBV7-2 and J usage is TRBJ2-5; 7 bases are a match to TRBD1. CDR3 size: 14 residues. V shed 5 bases and J 4 bases; nucleotides not matched to a gene: 7. Germline CDR1 reads SGHTA; CDR2 reads FQGNSA. The CDR3 DNA sequence: TGTGCCAGCAGCCCCAGGACAGGAAGAGAGACCCAGTACTTC. Residues: CASSPRTGRETQYF.

The J gene is TRBJ2-5, the V gene TRBV18; D call uncertain. Trimming left V 5 bases short and J 3 bases short, with 4 bases between. The CDR3 length is 11 residues. CDR1 is KGHSH and CDR2 is LQKENI in the germline V gene. CDR3 region: CASSKEETQYF. The CDR3 nucleotides read TGTGCCAGCTCAAAAGAAGAGACCCAGTACTTC.

The V call is TRBV14, the J call TRBJ2-1, with D possibly called TRBD1 or TRBD2 (5 bases each). The length of the CDR3 is 14 residues. Germline-derived CDR1 and CDR2 are SGHDN and FVKESK. V was cut by 3 bases and J by 5 bases, with 11 bases left in between. CDR3 bases: TGTGCCAGCAGCCAGGGGCAGGGACACAATGAGCAGTTCTTC. Amino acid sequence: CASSQGQGHNEQFF.

This clone was seen a single time. This chain links TRBV5-1 with TRBJ1-3; the D gene is possibly TRBD1 (6 bases). This CDR3 has 17 residues. Germline-derived CDR1 and CDR2 are SGHRS and YFSETQ. V was trimmed by 0 bases and J by 2 bases, leaving 15 bases between them. The CDR3 sequence: CASSLAGGTGTGNTIYF. The CDR3 DNA reads as TGCGCCAGCAGCTTGGCCGGGGGTACAGGGACTGGAAACACCATATATTTT.

V and J are TRBV10-1 and TRBJ2-2; TRBD2 is a possible D gene (7 bases). This CDR3 comprises 15 residues. CDR1 WNHNN and CDR2 SYGVQD come from the germline V gene (reference sequence). Trimming took off 0 bases at V and 6 bases at J, with 11 bases between the two ends. DNA of the CDR3: TGCGCCAGCAGTGAGTCGAGGGGGGGCCCCGGGGAGCTGTTTTTT. It yields the protein CASSESRGGPGELFF.

The CDR3 DNA is TGCAGCGTTCAACTCCAGGGTGGTAGAACTGAAGCTTTCTTT. Residues: CSVQLQGGRTEAFF. The chain employs TRBV29-1 and TRBJ1-1; the D gene is possibly TRBD1 (5 bases). The CDR3 has 14 amino acids. The V gene's germline CDR1 is SQVTM and CDR2 ANQGSEA. Trimming left V 5 bases short and J 5 bases short, with 18 bases between.

The genes are TRBV7-2 and TRBJ1-5, with 7 bases matching TRBD1. The CDR3 contains 15 residues. The V and J ends lost 6 bases and 6 bases, in that order; junction bases with no gene match: 11. Germline V gene data show CDR1 as SGHTA and CDR2 as FQGNSA. The CDR3 bases are TGTGCCAGCAGTCGACAGGGCGCTGCAAGTCAGCCCCAGCATTTT. Translating gives CASSRQGAASQPQHF. The full variable domain, in which reference TRBV7-2 and TRBJ1-5 provide the parts outside the CDR3, is GAGVSQSPSNKVTEKGKDVELRCDPISGHTALYWYRQSLGQGLEFLIYFQGNSAPDKSGLPSDRFSAERTGGSVSTLTIQRTQQEDSAVYLCASSRQGAASQPQHFGDGTRLSIL.

J is TRBJ1-5 and V is TRBV10-3, with D uncertain. The V and J ends lost 7 bases and 1 base respectively, with 17 bases between them. Germline V lookup: CDR1 ENHRY, CDR2 SYGVKD. This CDR3 comprises 16 residues. CDR3 protein: CAIIRVRFRSNQPQHF. The DNA of the CDR3 is TGTGCCATCATTAGGGTTAGGTTTAGGAGCAATCAGCCCCAGCATTTT.

This clone was observed a few times. The rearrangement links TRBV27 to TRBJ1-1, with D maybe TRBD1 (5 bases). V gave up 5 bases and J gave up 8 bases, with 24 bases separating them. The CDR3 runs to 16 residues. CDR1 MNHEY and CDR2 SMNVEV come from the germline V gene (reference sequence). The chain's CDR3 is CASSTYLRDGLKEAFF. CDR3 DNA sequence: TGTGCCAGCAGTACTTATCTTAGGGACGGTTTGAAAGAAGCTTTCTTT.

The genes are TRBV30 and TRBJ1-2; 7 nucleotides agree with TRBD1. This CDR3 is built from 13 residues. V gave up 2 bases and J gave up 7 bases; unmatched junction bases: 7. Looked up from germline, CDR1 is GTSNPN and CDR2 is SVGIG (reference sequence). Written as DNA, the CDR3 is TGTGCCTGGAGTCCTGAGGGGGCAACTGGCTACACCTTC. This gives the protein CAWSPEGATGYTF.

This clone was counted once. The chain links TRBV30 to TRBJ2-1; D possibly corresponds to TRBD1 (5 bases). The CDR3 runs 15 residues. V was trimmed by 3 bases and J by 5 bases, leaving 17 bases between them. The germline CDR1 and CDR2 sequences are GTSNPN and SVGIG (reference sequence). The CDR3 DNA follows: TGTGCCTGGAGGGGTTTAGGTGGGGCTAACAATGAGCAGTTCTTC. Amino acids: CAWRGLGGANNEQFF.

The chain couples TRBV5-1 to TRBJ2-3; 7 bases line up with TRBD2. Germline-derived CDR1 and CDR2 are SGHRS and YFSETQ. Trimming removed 4 bases from V and 1 base from J; junction bases left unmatched: 9. The CDR3 runs to 16 residues. The CDR3: CASSPGLVRGTDTQYF. CDR3 nucleotides: TGCGCCAGCAGCCCTGGACTAGTCCGAGGCACAGATACGCAGTATTTT.

This clone was counted between two and nine times. The chain couples TRBV27 to TRBJ1-2; no clear D gene. The V gene lost 7 bases and the J gene lost 4 bases, with 19 bases spanning the gap. Germline V lookup: CDR1 MNHEY, CDR2 SMNVEV (reference sequence). The CDR3 totals 15 residues. CDR3 sequence: CASIPRGGKGYGYTF. DNA of the CDR3: TGTGCCAGCATCCCCCGGGGAGGGAAAGGCTATGGCTACACCTTC.

This clone showed up just a few times. The V gene is TRBV18, the J gene TRBJ2-5, with TRBD2 identical over 7 bases. The CDR3 has 16 residues. In germline, CDR1 is KGHSH, CDR2 LQKENI. V lost 3 bases and J lost 5; bases outside the gene matches: 12. In nucleotides, the CDR3 is TGTGCCAGCTCACCGCAGCGGGACTCCGGAGGGGAGACCCAGTACTTC. The encoded protein is CASSPQRDSGGETQYF. Filled out from reference TRBV18 and TRBJ2-5, the complete variable domain reads NAGVMQNPRHLVRRRGQEARLRCSPMKGHSHVYWYRQLPEEGLKFMVYLQKENIIDESGMPKERFSAEFPKEGPSILRIQQVVRGDSAAYFCASSPQRDSGGETQYFGPGTRLLVL.

This clone was observed a single time. The rearrangement joins TRBV27 to TRBJ1-2, with 8 positions matching TRBD1. CDR1 MNHEY and CDR2 SMNVEV come from the germline V gene (reference sequence). The CDR3 runs to 15 residues. V was pared by 3 bases and J by 6 bases, with 9 bases of the junction left unmatched. The CDR3 sequence is CASSFLRPQGDGYTF. The CDR3 coding sequence is TGTGCCAGCAGTTTCCTCCGACCACAGGGGGATGGCTACACCTTC.

V and J are TRBV7-9 and TRBJ2-1, with 8 nucleotides matching TRBD1. Germline values: CDR1 SEHNR, CDR2 FQNEAQ (reference sequence). This CDR3 has 15 residues. The V gene end was trimmed by 3 bases and the J gene end by 6 bases; junction bases not matched to a gene: 7. CDR3 loop: CASSFGQGGFNEQFF. In DNA form, the CDR3 reads TGTGCCAGCAGCTTTGGACAGGGAGGTTTCAATGAGCAGTTCTTC.